One and the same sample provided the 4 T cell receptor beta chains below, sequenced in a study of blood T cell repertoires in COVID-19 (dated by TCRdb to about 2020). Library prep was done by the immunoSEQ multiplex PCR assay. As stored in TCRdb, this immuneACCESS dataset retains in-frame rearrangements with V and J assigned. A fraction of the clones does not appear; measured against another copy, unresolved V genes explain less than half of the discrepancy, and the remainder lacks a known reason. The sample table holds roughly 320,000 clones, of which about nine tenths were seen once. 1.5% to 2% of the sample rests with the top ten. What was sequenced was peripheral blood. Receptor source: a woman younger than 45 with COVID-19, enrolled during active disease.

The J gene is TRBJ2-3, the V gene TRBV5-4, with 10 nucleotides matching TRBD2. The CDR3 length is 15 residues. The trim removed 5 bases at V and 3 bases at J, leaving 6 bases unmatched. Germline loops: CDR1 SGHNT, CDR2 YYREEE (reference sequence). The CDR3 DNA is TGTGCCAGCAGGGCCTCTAGCGGGGGAACAGATACGCAGTATTTT. Its translation is CASRASSGGTDTQYF. The full variable domain, in which reference TRBV5-4 and TRBJ2-3 provide the parts outside the CDR3, is ETGVTQSPTHLIKTRGQQVTLRCSSQSGHNTVSWYQQALGQGPQFIFQYYREEENGRGNFPPRFSGLQFPNYSSELNVNALELDDSALYLCASRASSGGTDTQYFGPGTRLTVL.

The chain carries TRBV30 and TRBJ1-2; D uncertain. The V gene lost 3 bases and the J gene lost 0 bases, with 14 bases spanning the gap. The CDR3 extends over 15 amino acids. The germline V gene encodes CDR1 GTSNPN and CDR2 SVGIG (reference sequence). The CDR3 region has the DNA TGTGCCTGGAGAGCCGTCGGGAGCGCTAACTATGGCTACACCTTC. Translation: CAWRAVGSANYGYTF. Together with reference TRBV30 and TRBJ1-2, the CDR3 gives the full variable domain: SQTIHQWPATLVQPVGSPLSLECTVEGTSNPNLYWYRQAAGRGLQLLFYSVGIGQISSEVPQNLSASRPQDRQFILSSKKLLLSDSGFYLCAWRAVGSANYGYTFGSGTRLTVV.

This clone showed up just once. This chain links TRBV5-4 with TRBJ2-7; possible D gene TRBD1, 5 bases. The CDR3 covers 14 residues. Germline-derived CDR1 and CDR2 are SGHNT and YYREEE (reference sequence). V lost 4 bases to trimming and J lost 5 bases, with 16 bases between them. CDR3 region: CASSQLAGKDEQYF. As DNA, the CDR3 is TGTGCCAGCAGCCAGCTGGCAGGGAAAGACGAGCAGTACTTC.

This rearrangement joins TRBV28 to TRBJ1-1; a weak D match, TRBD1 (5 bases). Germline CDR1 is MDHEN and CDR2 is SYDVKM. V shed 4 bases and J shed 3 bases, with 12 bases lying between them. The CDR3 is 14 amino acids. The CDR3 DNA reads as TGTGCCAGCAGTTCCCACCAGGGTGACACTGAAGCTTTCTTT. Its protein product is CASSSHQGDTEAFF. The full variable domain, with the rest looked up from reference TRBV28 and TRBJ1-1, is DVKVTQSSRYLVKRTGEKVFLECVQDMDHENMFWYRQDPGLGLRLIYFSYDVKMKEKGDIPEGYSVSREKKERFSLILESASTNQTSMYLCASSSHQGDTEAFFGQGTRLTVV.